One and the same sample provided the 5 T cell receptor beta chains below, sequenced in a study of control samples from healthy donors and cancer patients (dated by TCRdb to 2019 to 2021). The protocol used for the library was the immunoSEQ multiplex PCR assay. TCRdb stores this immuneACCESS table with in-frame sequences only. Part of the clones is absent; in the studies checked, under half of the shortfall reflects unresolved V genes, and no reason is known for the rest. The sample data list some 80,000 clones, and around nine tenths of these were observed just once. The ten largest clones add up to less than 6% of the sample. The sample taken for sequencing was blood. Receptors were obtained from a man aged 50 to 60 in good health.

The rearrangement uses TRBV27 and TRBJ1-5, with D uncertain. Per the germline V gene, CDR1 is MNHEY and CDR2 is SMNVEV (reference sequence). V was trimmed by 7 bases and J by 4 bases, leaving 20 bases between them. This CDR3 comprises 16 residues. CDR3 in amino acids: CASTLARSGTNQPQHF. CDR3 coding DNA: TGTGCCAGCACCCTGGCCCGGTCGGGTACTAATCAGCCCCAGCATTTT.

The rearrangement joins TRBV18 to TRBJ2-3; D is tentatively TRBD1 or TRBD2 (5 bases each). This CDR3 has 14 amino acids. Germline values: CDR1 KGHSH, CDR2 LQKENI. Trimming pared 4 bases from V and 5 bases from J, leaving 13 bases between. The CDR3 coding sequence is TGTGCCAGCTCACGGGCGACGGGGCAAGATACGCAGTATTTT. It codes for CASSRATGQDTQYF.

This clone was observed once. The chain uses TRBV4-2 and TRBJ2-4; no reliable D call. Germline V gene data show CDR1 as LGHNA and CDR2 as YNFKEQ. CDR3 size: 15 residues. V lost 0 bases and J 0 bases, leaving 6 bases between the germline ends. CDR3 DNA: TGTGCCAGCAGCCAAGATCTGGCAGCCAAAAACATTCAGTACTTC. It encodes CASSQDLAAKNIQYF.

This chain links TRBV5-4 with TRBJ2-1, with 7 nucleotides matching TRBD2. The CDR3 is made up of 12 amino acids. The junction had 4 bases not matched to a gene; V was cut back by 6 bases and J by 7 bases. The V gene's germline CDR1 is SGHNT and CDR2 YYREEE (reference sequence). For the CDR3, the DNA is TGTGCCAGCACCCCGGGGGGAAATGAGCAGTTCTTC. Translation gives CASTPGGNEQFF.

This clone was seen only once. The rearrangement links TRBV29-1 to TRBJ1-2; D ambiguous. CDR1 is SQVTM, CDR2 ANQGSEA, per germline. The V end was cut by 6 bases, the J end by 4 bases, with 12 bases between. This CDR3 has 12 amino acids. This CDR3 reads CSVPVGSYGYTF. CDR3 bases: TGCAGCGTCCCCGTAGGGAGCTATGGCTACACCTTC.